This T cell receptor beta chain was observed in a study of control samples from healthy donors and cancer patients (dated by TCRdb to the early 2020s). The CDR1 and CDR2 encoded by the germline V gene are MNHNS and SASEGT. The junction carries 21 bases between V and J, which are trimmed by 2 bases and 7 bases respectively. The CDR3, from cysteine to phenylalanine, totals 17 residues. Only the CDR3 DNA is retained, 51 bases long and in frame from the first base. The protocol used for the library was the immunoSEQ multiplex PCR assay. TCRdb stores this immuneACCESS table with in-frame sequences only. Part of the clones is absent; in the studies checked, under half of the shortfall reflects unresolved V genes, and no reason is known for the rest. In this sample the table shows some 67,000 clones, around nine tenths of which occur a single time. The biggest ten clones account for under 20% of the sample.

Worth noting for this clone: There is no known antigen for this receptor. Per-base quality was not reported, and no clone a single base away is much larger than it.

The sequenced material came from PBMCs. The source is a man in his 60s with lung cancer. Rearrangement joined TRBV6-1 to TRBJ2-1, with TRBD2 as a weak D call on 5 bases. The encoded CDR3 is CASSEFLRTEVGNEQFF. The nucleotide sequence is given as TGTGCCAGCAGTGAATTCCTCCGGACGGAGGTTGGAAATGAGCAGTTCTTC.